The 25 T cell receptor beta chains below were found in one sample sequenced in a study of blood T cells in healthy people across ages. Combining a sample-barcoded 5' primer with a J-beta primer mix, a second PCR ran for about 7 to 11 cycles. MiXCR, applied by TCRdb to the 5' RACE reads, yields one record per CDR3 protein. The sample records over 1,500,000 distinct CDR3 sequences, approximately 40% being singletons. Sample: blood. These receptors were obtained from a human donor in good health.

Worth noting for this clonotype: A junction boundary mismatches the germline segment, possibly from a read error. This chain links TRBV29-1 with TRBJ2-2, with 7 bases identical to TRBD1. Germline CDR1 is SQVTM and CDR2 is ANQGSEA. The CDR3 spans 12 residues. This chain's CDR3 is CSGRDRAGERFF. The CDR3 DNA reads as TGCAGCGGTCGAGACAGGGCCGGGGAGCGGTTTTTT.

This clonotype was observed a single time. At one end, the junction sequence differs from germline, possibly due to a read error. The chain has TRBV12-3 or TRBV12-4 and TRBJ2-3; 8 bases are a match to TRBD1. The CDR3 sequence is 12 residues long. CDR3 sequence reads: CASNQGADAQYF. For the CDR3, the DNA is TGTGCCAGCAACCAGGGGGCAGATGCGCAGTATTTT.

The V and J genes are TRBV4-3 and TRBJ2-1; 7 bases agree with TRBD2. The CDR3 extends over 17 amino acids. CDR1 is LGHNA, CDR2 YSLEER, per germline. J was trimmed by 3 bases and V by 1 base; bases with no gene match: 9. CDR3 DNA: TGCGCCAGCAGCCAAGCAACTGGCGGGGGTGGCTACAATGAGCAGTTCTTC. It codes for CASSQATGGGGYNEQFF.

Note on this clonotype: The junction departs from germline at one end; a sequencing error may be responsible. The chain is built from TRBV7-3 and TRBJ2-1; D is tentatively TRBD1 or TRBD2 (5 bases each). Germline-derived CDR1 and CDR2 are SGHTA and FQGTGA. The CDR3 sequence is 15 residues long. The CDR3: CASSQQGTFYNEQFF. The CDR3 DNA reads as TGTGCCAGCAGCCAACAAGGGACCTTCTACAACGAGCAGTTCTTC.

This clonotype has more than one count but fewer than ten. The chain recombines TRBV7-9 with TRBJ2-2; 7 bases are a match to TRBD1. This CDR3 region has 15 residues. V lost 8 bases, J lost 3 bases, and 9 bases stayed unmatched. Germline V gives CDR1 SEHNR, CDR2 FQNEAQ (reference sequence). CDR3 in amino acids: CASQRTGDHTGELFF. The CDR3, as DNA: TGTGCCAGCCAACGGACAGGTGATCACACCGGGGAGCTGTTTTTT.

V gene TRBV12-3 or TRBV12-4 combines with J gene TRBJ1-2, with TRBD1 matching over 11 bases. This CDR3 is built from 16 residues. V shed 1 base, J shed 3 bases, and the junction held 4 bases outside the gene matches. The CDR3 sequence: CASSLVGTGGYYGYTF. The CDR3 nucleotides read TGTGCCAGCAGTTTAGTCGGGACAGGGGGATACTATGGCTACACCTTC.

J is TRBJ2-5 and V is TRBV20-1; 7 bases align to TRBD2. CDR1 and CDR2 (germline): DFQATT, SNEGSKA (reference sequence). CDR3 length equals 12 residues. The CDR3 sequence: CSAGEGKETQYF. The CDR3 region has the DNA TGCAGCGCTGGGGAGGGTAAAGAGACCCAGTACTTC.

The J gene is TRBJ2-3, the V gene TRBV5-1; D is possibly TRBD1 (6 bases). The CDR3 has 15 residues. The germline gives CDR1 SGHRS, CDR2 YFSETQ. V was shortened by 1 base and J by 3 bases, with 12 bases between the two germline ends. The CDR3 region is CASSLYRVRTDTQYF. CDR3 in DNA: TGCGCCAGCAGCTTGTACAGGGTGAGGACAGATACGCAGTATTTT. Supplemented by reference TRBV5-1 and TRBJ2-3, the full variable domain reads KAGVTQTPRYLIKTRGQQVTLSCSPISGHRSVSWYQQTPGQGLQFLFEYFSETQRNKGNFPGRFSGRQFSNSRSEMNVSTLELGDSALYLCASSLYRVRTDTQYFGPGTRLTVL.

Of note for this clonotype: Germline and junction disagree at one end, which may indicate a read error. This chain links TRBV10-3 with TRBJ1-2; tentative D call: TRBD1 (5 bases). Per germline, CDR1 ENHRY and CDR2 SYGVKD. The CDR3 runs 18 residues. CDR3 in amino acids: CAVSESAGRARRGDGYTF. CDR3 DNA sequence: TGTGCCGTCAGTGAGTCTGCAGGGAGGGCCCGCAGAGGGGATGGCTACACCTTC.

The chain recombines TRBV4-3 with TRBJ2-3; a possible D gene is TRBD2 (6 bases). Deletions cut 0 bases from V and 2 bases from J, with 15 bases between. The germline gives CDR1 LGHNA, CDR2 YSLEER. This CDR3 has 17 residues. CDR3 sequence reads: CASSQEGGASNTDTQYF. The CDR3 nucleotides read TGCGCCAGCAGCCAAGAAGGCGGGGCTAGTAACACAGATACGCAGTATTTT.

On this clonotype itself: One end of the junction fails to match germline, which may point to a read error. The chain uses TRBV10-3 and TRBJ2-1; D is possibly TRBD2 (6 bases). The germline gives CDR1 ENHRY, CDR2 SYGVKD. CDR3 length equals 17 residues. The DNA for the CDR3 is TGTGCCATCAGTAAGTCGGTGGGACTCCGATCCTACAATGAGCAGTTCTTC. Encoded protein: CAISKSVGLRSYNEQFF.

The DNA for the CDR3 is TGCAGCGCGGAGCGGGGGGGCGTCCCAGATACGCAGTATTTT. This translates into CSAERGGVPDTQYF. The chain has TRBV29-1 and TRBJ2-3, with 10 bases that match TRBD2. CDR3 length: 14 residues. With 7 bases clipped from V and 4 bases from J, the junction kept 8 bases outside the gene matches. Germline V gene lookup returns CDR1 SQVTM and CDR2 ANQGSEA.

J is TRBJ2-5 and V is TRBV29-1; D is possibly TRBD1 or TRBD2 (5 bases each). The CDR3 has 15 residues. Germline V gives CDR1 SQVTM, CDR2 ANQGSEA. V lost 0 bases to trimming and J lost 5 bases, with 16 bases between them. This chain's CDR3 is CSVEDWGSGTETQYF. The CDR3 region has the DNA TGCAGCGTTGAAGATTGGGGCTCCGGGACCGAGACCCAGTACTTC.

In this sample, this clonotype turned up a few times. The chain joins TRBV5-1 to TRBJ2-7; D is undetermined. Trimming shortened V by 2 bases and J by 0 bases, and 15 bases separated the two germline ends. The CDR3 loop spans 16 amino acids. Per the germline V gene, CDR1 is SGHRS and CDR2 is YFSETQ. CDR3 nucleotide sequence: TGCGCCAGCAGCTTCGGGTTTTCCTCGAGCTCCTACGAGCAGTACTTC. Its translation: CASSFGFSSSSYEQYF.

The rearrangement uses TRBV10-3 and TRBJ1-2, with TRBD1 matching 11 bases. Trimming took 6 bases from V and 8 from J; bases not matched to a gene: 5. There are 13 residues in the CDR3. Germline assignment: CDR1 ENHRY and CDR2 SYGVKD. CDR3 coding DNA: TGTGCCATCAGCGGACAGGGGGCGAGAGGCTACACCTTC. Protein product: CAISGQGARGYTF.

This chain joins TRBV5-6 and TRBJ2-7; TRBD1 or TRBD2 may be the D gene (5 bases each). The CDR3 length is 17 residues. CDR1 and CDR2 (germline): SGHDT, YYEEEE. Trimming cost V 2 bases and J 2 bases, with 20 bases left between them. The CDR3 nucleotides read TGTGCCAGCAGCTTAGGGACGGACCTCTACATTCCCTACGAGCAGTACTTC. Translating gives CASSLGTDLYIPYEQYF.

The J gene is TRBJ2-1, the V gene TRBV7-6, with D uncertain. The CDR3 sequence is 15 residues long. Trimming removed 6 bases at V and 4 bases at J, with 16 bases between. CDR1 is SGHVS and CDR2 is FNYEAQ in the germline V gene. The CDR3 region is CASSPGWGTYNEQFF. The CDR3 nucleotides are TGTGCCAGCAGTCCAGGATGGGGAACGTACAATGAGCAGTTCTTC.

The rearrangement uses TRBV20-1 and TRBJ2-5; D might be TRBD2 (6 bases). The CDR3 is 14 residues long. Germline V gives CDR1 DFQATT, CDR2 SNEGSKA (reference sequence). V shed 5 bases and J shed 2 bases, with 15 bases lying between them. The CDR3 nucleotides are TGCAGTGCTCGGCCCTTGGCGGGGCAAGAGACCCAGTACTTC. It specifies CSARPLAGQETQYF.

This clonotype was recorded a few times. Here the CDR3 reads CATSSHPRGPQHF. DNA of the CDR3: TGTGCCACCAGTAGCCATCCCCGAGGGCCCCAGCATTTT. The rearrangement uses TRBV15 and TRBJ1-5; D is ambiguous. The CDR3 has 13 residues. Germline V gene sequence: CDR1 LNHNV, CDR2 YYDKDF (reference sequence). Trimming cost V 6 bases and J 9 bases, with 15 bases left between them. The full variable domain, rest sourced from reference TRBV15 and TRBJ1-5, is DAMVIQNPRYQVTQFGKPVTLSCSQTLNHNVMYWYQQKSSQAPKLLFHYYDKDFNNEADTPDNFQSRRPNTSFCFLDIRSPGLGDTAMYLCATSSHPRGPQHFGDGTRLSIL.

This chain links TRBV18 with TRBJ2-1, with TRBD2 matching 8 bases. CDR1 and CDR2 (germline): KGHSH, LQKENI. The V gene end was trimmed by 3 bases and the J gene end by 8 bases; junction bases not matched to a gene: 3. This CDR3 comprises 13 residues. CDR3 amino acids: CASSPGTSDEQFF. The CDR3 DNA reads as TGTGCCAGCTCACCTGGGACTAGTGATGAGCAGTTCTTC.

The chain carries TRBV10-3 and TRBJ1-4, with 7 bases aligning to TRBD1. This CDR3 is 13 amino acids long. The V segment lost 11 bases and the J segment 5 bases; nucleotides outside the gene matches: 8. CDR1 and CDR2 from the germline V gene are ENHRY and SYGVKD. CDR3 nucleotides: TGTGCCGCCGCAGGGGGGGGAAATGAAAAACTGTTTTTT. Translated: CAAAGGGNEKLFF.

The table lists this clonotype with a few counts. V usage is TRBV20-1 and J usage is TRBJ2-3; 9 bases align to TRBD2. The V and J ends lost 3 bases and 5 bases, in that order; junction bases with no gene match: 6. The CDR3 totals 14 residues. Germline V gene data show CDR1 as DFQATT and CDR2 as SNEGSKA (reference sequence). CDR3 DNA: TGCAGTGCTAGGACCCAGCGGGGGGAAGATACGCAGTATTTT. This gives the protein CSARTQRGEDTQYF.

On this clonotype: Since a much larger clone is just one base distant, this may be a read error. CDR3 sequence: CASSMLQGVQETQYF. As DNA, the CDR3 is TGCGCCAGCAGCATGTTACAGGGAGTCCAAGAGACCCAGTACTTC. J is TRBJ2-5 and V is TRBV5-1, with D possibly being TRBD1 (6 bases). The germline V gene has CDR1 SGHRS and CDR2 YFSETQ. Trimming pared 4 bases from V and 1 base from J, leaving 14 bases between. The CDR3 contains 15 residues.

The gene calls are TRBV29-1 and TRBJ2-4; TRBD2 agrees at 7 bases. CDR3 length equals 13 residues. Per germline, CDR1 SQVTM and CDR2 ANQGSEA. V shed 0 bases and J 12 bases; nucleotides not matched to a gene: 8. CDR3 amino acids: CSVEDGGLYPQYF. The CDR3 DNA is TGCAGCGTTGAAGATGGGGGACTATACCCTCAGTACTTC.

As to this clonotype: Germline is not matched at one junction end, which may reflect a read error. The chain has TRBV7-3 and TRBJ2-1; tentative D call: TRBD1 (6 bases). Per germline, CDR1 SGHTA and CDR2 FQGTGA. CDR3 length: 13 amino acids. As DNA, the CDR3 is TGTGCCCGCAGCCCAACAGGGTTACATGAGCAGGTCTTC. Its translation is CARSPTGLHEQVF.